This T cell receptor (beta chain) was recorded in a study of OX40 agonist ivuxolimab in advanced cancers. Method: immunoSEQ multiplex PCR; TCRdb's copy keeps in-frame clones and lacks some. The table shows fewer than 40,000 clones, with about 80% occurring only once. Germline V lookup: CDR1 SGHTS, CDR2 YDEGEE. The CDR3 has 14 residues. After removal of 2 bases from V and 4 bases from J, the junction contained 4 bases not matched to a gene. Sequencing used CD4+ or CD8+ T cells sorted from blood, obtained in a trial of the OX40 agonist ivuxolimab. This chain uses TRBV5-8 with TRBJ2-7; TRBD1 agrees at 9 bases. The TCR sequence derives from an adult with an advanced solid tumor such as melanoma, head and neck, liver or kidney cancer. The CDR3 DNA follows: TGTGCCAGCAGCTTAGGGACAGGGCCGTACGAGCAGTACTTC. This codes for CASSLGTGPYEQYF. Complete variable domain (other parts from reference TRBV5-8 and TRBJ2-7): EAGVTQSPTHLIKTRGQQATLRCSPISGHTSVYWYQQALGLGLQFLLWYDEGEERNRGNFPPRFSGRQFPNYSSELNVNALELEDSALYLCASSLGTGPYEQYFGPGTRLTVT.